The 13 T cell receptor beta chains below come from one sample, sequenced in a study of blood T cell repertoires in COVID-19. Measured with immunoSEQ multiplex PCR; TCRdb has only the in-frame clones, and not every one. The sample records under 300,000 clones, around 83% being singletons. The specimen was peripheral blood. These receptors originate from a young man with active or convalescent COVID-19.

This chain connects TRBV30 to TRBJ2-7; TRBD1 agrees at 7 bases. Trimming at V came to 3 bases and at J to 6 bases, leaving 8 bases not matched to a gene. The CDR3 covers 13 residues. Germline CDR1 GTSNPN, CDR2 SVGIG (reference sequence). The CDR3 sequence: CAWSLGGSGEQYF. CDR3 DNA sequence: TGTGCCTGGAGCCTAGGGGGCTCTGGCGAGCAGTACTTC.

This clone was picked up a small number of times. The chain carries TRBV4-3 and TRBJ2-7; D gene uncertain. The CDR3 covers 13 residues. V was cut by 6 bases and J by 5 bases, with 14 bases left in between. CDR1 is LGHNA, CDR2 YSLEER, per germline. The CDR3 region has the DNA TGCGCCAGCAGTCCCAAATTAGACAACGAGCAGTACTTC. Protein sequence: CASSPKLDNEQYF.

For this clone: Compared with germline, one end of the junction differs, possibly owing to a read error. The rearrangement joins TRBV5-1 to TRBJ2-2; TRBD1 might be the D (6 bases). This CDR3 is 15 amino acids long. The germline V gene encodes CDR1 SGHRS and CDR2 YFSETQ. CDR3 amino acids: CASSPLQGNSGELFF. The DNA of the CDR3 is TGCGCCAGCAGCCCCCTACAGGGAAACAGCGGGGAGCTGTTTTTT. The full variable domain, with the rest looked up from reference TRBV5-1 and TRBJ2-2, is KAGVTQTPRYLIKTRGQQVTLSCSPISGHRSVSWYQQTPGQGLQFLFEYFSETQRNKGNFPGRFSGRQFSNSRSEMNVSTLELGDSALYLCASSPLQGNSGELFFGEGSRLTVL.

This clone was seen a few times. The chain is built from TRBV2 and TRBJ1-6; a possible D gene is TRBD1 (6 bases). Trimming removed 2 bases from V and 10 bases from J, with 15 bases in between. CDR1 is SNHLY and CDR2 is FYNNEI in the germline V gene. CDR3 length equals 15 residues. CDR3 in DNA: TGTGCCAGCAGTGAACTATCCAGGGGTAGATCACCCCTCCACTTT. Translated: CASSELSRGRSPLHF.

V is TRBV24-1 and J is TRBJ2-1, with D unclear. The CDR3 contains 13 residues. CDR1 is KGHDR and CDR2 is SFDVKD in the germline V gene. V was pared by 3 bases and J by 9 bases, with 11 bases between. This CDR3 is CATSDLTIGEQFF. CDR3 DNA: TGTGCCACCAGTGATCTTACGATCGGTGAGCAGTTCTTC.

The chain carries TRBV6-1 and TRBJ1-2; 7 bases are shared with TRBD1. From germline, CDR1 is MNHNS and CDR2 SASEGT. The CDR3 contains 15 residues. The V and J ends lost 3 bases and 1 base, in that order; junction bases with no gene match: 5. CDR3 DNA: TGTGCCAGCAGTGATAGTAGGGACAGTAACTATGGCTACACCTTC. Translating it yields CASSDSRDSNYGYTF.

The chain joins TRBV5-1 to TRBJ2-5, with 7 bases fitting TRBD2. CDR1 and CDR2 (germline): SGHRS, YFSETQ. The junction had 6 bases not matched to a gene; V was cut back by 0 bases and J by 1 base. This CDR3 spans 16 amino acids. CDR3 amino acids: CASSLDRDYFQETQYF. CDR3 bases: TGCGCCAGCAGCTTGGATAGGGACTATTTCCAAGAGACCCAGTACTTC. Supplemented by reference TRBV5-1 and TRBJ2-5, the full variable domain reads KAGVTQTPRYLIKTRGQQVTLSCSPISGHRSVSWYQQTPGQGLQFLFEYFSETQRNKGNFPGRFSGRQFSNSRSEMNVSTLELGDSALYLCASSLDRDYFQETQYFGPGTRLLVL.

V and J are TRBV9 and TRBJ2-5; a weak D match, TRBD2 (6 bases). Germline CDR1 is SGDLS and CDR2 is YYNGEE. The CDR3 has 14 amino acids. V lost 0 bases to trimming and J lost 2 bases, with 8 bases between them. In nucleotides, the CDR3 is TGTGCCAGCAGCGTAGATGGGGGGCAAGAGACCCAGTACTTC. Protein sequence: CASSVDGGQETQYF.

This rearrangement joins TRBV10-3 to TRBJ2-7; TRBD2 might be the D (5 bases). This CDR3 has 12 residues. V was pared by 3 bases and J by 3 bases, with 6 bases between. CDR1 is ENHRY, CDR2 SYGVKD, per germline. CDR3 in DNA: TGTGCCATCAGTGACCGGGACTACGAGCAGTACTTC. Its protein is CAISDRDYEQYF.

The rearrangement joins TRBV7-2 to TRBJ2-4, with TRBD2 identical over 9 bases. CDR1 is SGHTA and CDR2 is FQGNSA in the germline V gene. Trimming at V came to 5 bases and at J to 5 bases, leaving 4 bases not matched to a gene. The CDR3 is 14 residues long. CDR3 loop: CASSTEREENIQYF. DNA for the CDR3: TGTGCCAGCAGCACCGAGCGGGAGGAAAACATTCAGTACTTC.

V gene TRBV2 combines with J gene TRBJ1-1; a possible D gene is TRBD1 (5 bases). CDR1 is SNHLY and CDR2 is FYNNEI in the germline V gene. The V end was cut by 6 bases, the J end by 12 bases, with 14 bases between. The CDR3 length is 11 residues. The CDR3 sequence is CASRYRSSTFF. In DNA form, the CDR3 reads TGTGCCAGCAGGTACAGGAGTTCAACTTTCTTT.

As DNA, the CDR3 is TGTGCCAGCAGTTTACGGACTAGCGGGGGGGCAGATACGCAGTATTTT. It is translated as CASSLRTSGGADTQYF. The chain couples TRBV6-5 to TRBJ2-3; 15 bases agree with TRBD2. Germline lookup yields CDR1 MNHEY and CDR2 SVGAGI. V dropped 4 bases and J dropped 4; count of bases not matched to a gene: 3. There are 16 residues in the CDR3.

This clone has just one count. V gene TRBV29-1 combines with J gene TRBJ2-2, with 9 bases lining up with TRBD1. The germline gives CDR1 SQVTM, CDR2 ANQGSEA. The CDR3 runs 14 residues. The V and J ends lost 4 bases and 4 bases, in that order; junction bases with no gene match: 4. The CDR3 DNA reads as TGCAGCGTTGGCTACAGGGGGCTCACCGGGGAGCTGTTTTTT. Protein product: CSVGYRGLTGELFF.